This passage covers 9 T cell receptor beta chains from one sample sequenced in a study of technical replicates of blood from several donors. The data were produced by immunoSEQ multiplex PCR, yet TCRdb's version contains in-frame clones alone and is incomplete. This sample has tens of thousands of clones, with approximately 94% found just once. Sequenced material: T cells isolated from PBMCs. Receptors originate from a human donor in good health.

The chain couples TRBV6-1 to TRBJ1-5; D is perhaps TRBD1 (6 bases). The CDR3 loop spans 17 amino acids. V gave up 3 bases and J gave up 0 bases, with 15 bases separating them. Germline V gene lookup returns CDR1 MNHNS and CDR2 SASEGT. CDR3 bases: TGTGCCAGCAGTGAGAAGGGTCAGGGGTTTAGCAATCAGCCCCAGCATTTT. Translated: CASSEKGQGFSNQPQHF.

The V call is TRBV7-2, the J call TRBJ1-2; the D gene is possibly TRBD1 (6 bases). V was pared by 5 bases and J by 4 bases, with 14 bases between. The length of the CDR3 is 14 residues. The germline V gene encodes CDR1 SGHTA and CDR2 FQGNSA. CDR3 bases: TGTGCCAGCAGCGGCCAGGACAGACCCTATGGCTACACCTTC. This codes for CASSGQDRPYGYTF. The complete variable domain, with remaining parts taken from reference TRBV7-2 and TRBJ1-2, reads GAGVSQSPSNKVTEKGKDVELRCDPISGHTALYWYRQSLGQGLEFLIYFQGNSAPDKSGLPSDRFSAERTGGSVSTLTIQRTQQEDSAVYLCASSGQDRPYGYTFGSGTRLTVV.

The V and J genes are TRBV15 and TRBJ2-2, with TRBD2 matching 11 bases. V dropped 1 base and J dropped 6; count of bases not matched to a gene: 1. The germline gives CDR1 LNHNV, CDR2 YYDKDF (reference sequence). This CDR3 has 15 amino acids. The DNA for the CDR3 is TGTGCCACCAGCAGAGTAGCGGGAGGGCCCGGGGAGCTGTTTTTT. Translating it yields CATSRVAGGPGELFF.

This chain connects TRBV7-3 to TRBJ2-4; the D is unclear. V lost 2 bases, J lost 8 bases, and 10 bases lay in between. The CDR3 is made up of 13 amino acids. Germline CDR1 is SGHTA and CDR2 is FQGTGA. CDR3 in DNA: TGTGCCAGCAGCTTAGAGCTCGAGGACATTCAGTACTTC. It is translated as CASSLELEDIQYF.

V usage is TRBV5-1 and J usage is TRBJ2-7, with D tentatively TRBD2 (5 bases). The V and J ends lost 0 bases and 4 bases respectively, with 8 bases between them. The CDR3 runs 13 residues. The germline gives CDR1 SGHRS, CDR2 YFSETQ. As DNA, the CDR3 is TGCGCCAGCAGCTTGGCGGACTTATACGAGCAGTACTTC. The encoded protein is CASSLADLYEQYF.

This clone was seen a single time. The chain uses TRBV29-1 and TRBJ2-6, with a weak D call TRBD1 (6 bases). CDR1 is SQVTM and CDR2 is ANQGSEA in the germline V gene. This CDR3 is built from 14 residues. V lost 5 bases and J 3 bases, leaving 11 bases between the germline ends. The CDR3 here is CSVWTARGANVLTF. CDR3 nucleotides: TGCAGCGTTTGGACAGCCCGTGGGGCCAACGTCCTGACTTTC.

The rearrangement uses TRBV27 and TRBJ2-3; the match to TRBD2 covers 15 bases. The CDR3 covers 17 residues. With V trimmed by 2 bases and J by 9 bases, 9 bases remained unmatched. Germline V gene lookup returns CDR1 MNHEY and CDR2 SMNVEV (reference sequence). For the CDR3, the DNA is TGTGCCAGCAGTTTACCCGGACTAGCGGGAGGGCAGGTAACGCAGTATTTT. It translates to CASSLPGLAGGQVTQYF.

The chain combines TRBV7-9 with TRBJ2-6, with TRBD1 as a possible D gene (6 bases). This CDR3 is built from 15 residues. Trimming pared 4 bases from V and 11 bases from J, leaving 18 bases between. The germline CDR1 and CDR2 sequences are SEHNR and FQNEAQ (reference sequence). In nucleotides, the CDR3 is TGTGCCAGCAGCTCGACATCAACAGGGTGGGACGTCCTGACTTTC. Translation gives CASSSTSTGWDVLTF.

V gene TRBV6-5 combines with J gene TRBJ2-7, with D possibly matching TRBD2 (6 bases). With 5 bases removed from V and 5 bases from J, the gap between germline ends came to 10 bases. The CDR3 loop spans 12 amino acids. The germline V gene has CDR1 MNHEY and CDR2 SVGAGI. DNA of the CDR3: TGTGCCAGCAGTAGCCGGGGGAACGAGCAGTACTTC. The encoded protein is CASSSRGNEQYF.